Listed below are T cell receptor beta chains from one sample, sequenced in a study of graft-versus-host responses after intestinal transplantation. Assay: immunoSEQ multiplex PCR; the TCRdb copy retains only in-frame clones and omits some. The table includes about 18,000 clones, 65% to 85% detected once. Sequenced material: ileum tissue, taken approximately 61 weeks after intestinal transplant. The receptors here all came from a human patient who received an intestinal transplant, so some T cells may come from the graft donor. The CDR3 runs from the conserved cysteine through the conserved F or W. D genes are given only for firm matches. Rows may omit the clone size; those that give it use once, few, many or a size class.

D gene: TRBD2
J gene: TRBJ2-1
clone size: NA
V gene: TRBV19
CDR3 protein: CASSGALAGVFEQFF
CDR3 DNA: TGTGCCAGTAGTGGAGCACTAGCGGGGGTGTTTGAGCAGTTCTTC

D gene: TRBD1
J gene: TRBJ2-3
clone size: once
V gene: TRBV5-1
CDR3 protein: CASSLDRGLTDTQYF
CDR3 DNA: TGCGCCAGCAGCTTGGACAGGGGGCTGACAGATACGCAGTATTTT

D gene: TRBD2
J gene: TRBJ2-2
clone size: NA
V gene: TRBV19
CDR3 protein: CASSDHELAGGLNTGELFF
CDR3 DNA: TGTGCCAGTAGTGACCACGAACTAGCGGGGGGCTTGAACACTGGGGAGCTGTTTTTT

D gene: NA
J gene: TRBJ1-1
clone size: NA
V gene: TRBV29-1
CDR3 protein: CSVVDTEAFF
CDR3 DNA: TGCAGCGTTGTAGACACTGAAGCTTTCTTT

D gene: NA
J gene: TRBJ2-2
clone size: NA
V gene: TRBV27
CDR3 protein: CASSLWVGRNTGELFF
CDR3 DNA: TGTGCCAGCAGTTTATGGGTTGGAAGGAACACCGGGGAGCTGTTTTTT

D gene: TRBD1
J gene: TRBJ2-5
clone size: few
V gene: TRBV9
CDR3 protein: CASSPRTGGKGETQYF
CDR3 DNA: TGTGCCAGCAGCCCGCGGACAGGGGGCAAAGGAGAGACCCAGTACTTC

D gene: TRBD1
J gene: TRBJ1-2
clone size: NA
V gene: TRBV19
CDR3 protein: CASRIQGARYGYTF
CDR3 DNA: TGTGCCAGTAGGATCCAGGGGGCCAGATATGGCTACACCTTC

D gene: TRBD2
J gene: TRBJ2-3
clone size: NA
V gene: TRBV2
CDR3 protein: CASTLAGGLRDTQYF
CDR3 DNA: TGTGCCAGCACCCTAGCGGGGGGCCTCAGGGATACGCAGTATTTT

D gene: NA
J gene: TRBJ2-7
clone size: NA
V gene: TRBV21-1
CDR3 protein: CASFRTSGGDEQYF
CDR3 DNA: TGTGCCAGCTTCCGGACTAGCGGGGGTGACGAGCAGTACTTC

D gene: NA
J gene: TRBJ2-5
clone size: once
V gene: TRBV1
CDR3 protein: CTSSRRLSGSRVLETQYF
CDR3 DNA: TGCACCAGCAGCCGCCGCCTCAGCGGGAGTCGCGTTTTAGAGACCCAGTACTTC

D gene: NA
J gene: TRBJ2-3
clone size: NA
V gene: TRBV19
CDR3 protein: CASSAPWASDTQYF
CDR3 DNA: TGTGCCAGTAGTGCCCCCTGGGCCTCAGATACGCAGTATTTT

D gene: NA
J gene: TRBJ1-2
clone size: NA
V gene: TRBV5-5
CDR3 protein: CASSFGREGYGYTF
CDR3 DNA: TGTGCCAGCAGCTTCGGCAGGGAAGGGTATGGCTACACCTTC

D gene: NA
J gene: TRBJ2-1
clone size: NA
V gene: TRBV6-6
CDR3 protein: CASSYSISMVNEQFF
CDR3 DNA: TGTGCCAGCAGTTACAGTATATCTATGGTCAATGAGCAGTTCTTC

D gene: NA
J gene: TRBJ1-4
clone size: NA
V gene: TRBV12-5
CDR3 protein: CASGPGPLPEKLFF
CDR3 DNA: TGTGCTAGTGGCCCGGGACCCCTGCCTGAAAAACTGTTTTTT

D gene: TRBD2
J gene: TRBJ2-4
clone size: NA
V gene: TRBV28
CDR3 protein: CASSPPGGGRAKNIQYF
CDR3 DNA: TGTGCCAGCAGTCCCCCGGGGGGAGGTCGGGCCAAAAACATTCAGTACTTC

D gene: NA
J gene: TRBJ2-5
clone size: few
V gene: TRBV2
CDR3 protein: CASQPGRQETQYF
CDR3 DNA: TGTGCCTCCCAACCGGGGCGCCAAGAGACCCAGTACTTC

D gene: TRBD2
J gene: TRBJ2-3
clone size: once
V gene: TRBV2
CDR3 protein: CASRSGGASDTQYF
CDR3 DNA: TGTGCCAGCAGAAGCGGGGGGGCGTCGGATACGCAGTATTTT

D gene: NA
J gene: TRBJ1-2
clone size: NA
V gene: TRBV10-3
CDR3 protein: CAISELYGRANYGYTF
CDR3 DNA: TGTGCCATCAGTGAGCTATACGGCAGAGCTAACTATGGCTACACCTTC

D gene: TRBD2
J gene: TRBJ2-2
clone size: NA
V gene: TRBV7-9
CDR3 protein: CASSLLPGRGEGAGELFF
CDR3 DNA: TGTGCCAGCAGCTTACTTCCGGGGCGCGGGGAGGGAGCCGGGGAGCTGTTTTTT

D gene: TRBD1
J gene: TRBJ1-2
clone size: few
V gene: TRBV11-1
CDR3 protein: CASRYGQGDYGYTF
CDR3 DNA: TGTGCCAGCAGATACGGACAGGGGGACTATGGCTACACCTTC

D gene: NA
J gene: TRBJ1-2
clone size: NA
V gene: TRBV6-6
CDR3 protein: CARLRPGDGYTF
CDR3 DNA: TGTGCCAGGCTCAGGCCCGGAGATGGCTACACCTTC

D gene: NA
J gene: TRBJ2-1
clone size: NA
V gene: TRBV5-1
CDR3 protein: CASSGGFTLGRPEQFF
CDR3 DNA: TGCGCCAGCAGCGGGGGATTCACCCTCGGGCGCCCCGAGCAGTTCTTC

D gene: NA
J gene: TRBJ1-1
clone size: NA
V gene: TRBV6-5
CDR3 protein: CASSYGAGTEAFF
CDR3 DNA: TGTGCCAGCAGTTACGGGGCGGGCACTGAAGCTTTCTTT

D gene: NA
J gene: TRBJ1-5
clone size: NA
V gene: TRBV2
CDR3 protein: CASREDSYNQPQHF
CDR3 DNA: TGTGCCAGCAGGGAAGACAGCTACAACCAGCCCCAGCATTTT

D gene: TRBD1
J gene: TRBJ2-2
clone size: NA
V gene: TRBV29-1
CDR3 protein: CSGGPQGANTGELFF
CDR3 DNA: TGCAGCGGAGGACCACAGGGGGCGAACACCGGGGAGCTGTTTTTT

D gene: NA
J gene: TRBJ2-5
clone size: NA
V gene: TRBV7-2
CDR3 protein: CASSLDGLETQYF
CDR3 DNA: TGTGCCAGCAGCTTAGATGGGTTGGAGACCCAGTACTTC

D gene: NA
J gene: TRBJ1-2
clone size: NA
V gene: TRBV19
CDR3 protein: CATWASPYGYTF
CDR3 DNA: TGTGCCACCTGGGCCTCCCCCTATGGCTACACCTTC

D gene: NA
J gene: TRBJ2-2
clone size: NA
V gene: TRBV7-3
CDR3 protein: CASSSFESGELFF
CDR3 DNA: TGTGCCAGCAGCTCCTTCGAGTCCGGGGAGCTGTTTTTT

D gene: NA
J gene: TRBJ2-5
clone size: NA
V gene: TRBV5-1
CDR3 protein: CASSLELPRETQYF
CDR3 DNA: TGCGCCAGCAGCTTGGAACTACCTCGAGAGACCCAGTACTTC

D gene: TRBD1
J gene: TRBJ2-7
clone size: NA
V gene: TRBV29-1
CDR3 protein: CSVQDREALYEQYF
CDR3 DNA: TGCAGCGTTCAGGACAGGGAGGCACTCTACGAGCAGTACTTC

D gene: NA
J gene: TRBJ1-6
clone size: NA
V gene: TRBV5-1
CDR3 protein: CASSLVAGSTDSPLHF
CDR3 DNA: TGCGCCAGCAGCTTGGTGGCAGGGTCTACGGATTCACCCCTCCACTTT

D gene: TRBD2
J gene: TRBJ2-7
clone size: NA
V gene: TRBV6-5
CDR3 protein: CASTTTSGGSEQYF
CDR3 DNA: TGTGCCAGCACCACGACTAGCGGGGGATCCGAGCAGTACTTC

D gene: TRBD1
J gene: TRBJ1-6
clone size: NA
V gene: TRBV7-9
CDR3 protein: CASSLVQGASSPLHF
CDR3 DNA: TGTGCCAGCAGCTTAGTCCAGGGGGCTAGTTCACCCCTCCACTTT

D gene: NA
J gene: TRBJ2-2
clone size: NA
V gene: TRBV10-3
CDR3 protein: CAISVREEGTGELFF
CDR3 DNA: TGTGCCATCAGTGTCAGGGAGGAGGGCACCGGGGAGCTGTTTTTT

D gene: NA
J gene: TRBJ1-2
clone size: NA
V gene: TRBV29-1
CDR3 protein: CSVGGEFYTF
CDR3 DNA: TGCAGCGTTGGAGGGGAATTCTACACCTTC

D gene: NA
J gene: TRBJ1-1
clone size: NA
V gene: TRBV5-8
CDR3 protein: CASSLVESLLNTEAFF
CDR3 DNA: TGTGCCAGCAGCTTGGTAGAGAGTTTATTAAACACTGAAGCTTTCTTT

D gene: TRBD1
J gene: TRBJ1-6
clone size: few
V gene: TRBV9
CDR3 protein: CASSVEGQGDSPLHF
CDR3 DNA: TGTGCCAGCAGCGTAGAGGGACAGGGGGATTCACCCCTCCACTTT

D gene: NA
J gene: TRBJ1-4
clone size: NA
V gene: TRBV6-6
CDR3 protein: CASSYQGYSEKLFF
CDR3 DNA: TGTGCCAGCAGTTACCAGGGTTATAGTGAAAAACTGTTTTTT

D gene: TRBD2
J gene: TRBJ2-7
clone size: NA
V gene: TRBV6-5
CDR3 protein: CASSKAGGAYEQYF
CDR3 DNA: TGTGCCAGCAGTAAAGCGGGGGGAGCCTACGAGCAGTACTTC

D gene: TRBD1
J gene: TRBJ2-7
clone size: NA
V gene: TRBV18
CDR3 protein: CASSPPGQGAHEQYF
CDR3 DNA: TGTGCCAGCTCACCACCTGGACAGGGGGCCCACGAGCAGTACTTC

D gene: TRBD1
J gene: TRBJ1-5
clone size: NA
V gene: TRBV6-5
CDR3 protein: CASSYFDRGPDQPQHF
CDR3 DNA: TGTGCCAGCAGTTACTTCGACAGGGGGCCGGATCAGCCCCAGCATTTT

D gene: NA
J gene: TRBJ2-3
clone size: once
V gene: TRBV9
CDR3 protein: CASSLGEGAPQYF
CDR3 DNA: TGTGCCAGCAGCCTCGGTGAGGGAGCACCGCAGTATTTT

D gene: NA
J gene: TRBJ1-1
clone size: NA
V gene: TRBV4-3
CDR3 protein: CASSQLNRVGTEAFF
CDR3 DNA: TGCGCCAGCAGCCAATTAAACAGGGTCGGGACTGAAGCTTTCTTT

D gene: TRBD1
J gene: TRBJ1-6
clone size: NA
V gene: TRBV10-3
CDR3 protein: CAIRTGAEVNSPLHF
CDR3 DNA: TGTGCCATCAGGACAGGGGCAGAAGTTAATTCACCCCTCCACTTT

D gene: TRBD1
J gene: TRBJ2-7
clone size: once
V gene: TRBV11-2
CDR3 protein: CASSQTLDRAGYEQYF
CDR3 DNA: TGTGCCAGCAGCCAGACACTGGACAGGGCGGGGTACGAGCAGTACTTC

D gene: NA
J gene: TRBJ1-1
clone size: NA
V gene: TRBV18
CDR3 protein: CASSSRWNTEAFF
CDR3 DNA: TGTGCCAGCTCAAGTAGGTGGAACACTGAAGCTTTCTTT